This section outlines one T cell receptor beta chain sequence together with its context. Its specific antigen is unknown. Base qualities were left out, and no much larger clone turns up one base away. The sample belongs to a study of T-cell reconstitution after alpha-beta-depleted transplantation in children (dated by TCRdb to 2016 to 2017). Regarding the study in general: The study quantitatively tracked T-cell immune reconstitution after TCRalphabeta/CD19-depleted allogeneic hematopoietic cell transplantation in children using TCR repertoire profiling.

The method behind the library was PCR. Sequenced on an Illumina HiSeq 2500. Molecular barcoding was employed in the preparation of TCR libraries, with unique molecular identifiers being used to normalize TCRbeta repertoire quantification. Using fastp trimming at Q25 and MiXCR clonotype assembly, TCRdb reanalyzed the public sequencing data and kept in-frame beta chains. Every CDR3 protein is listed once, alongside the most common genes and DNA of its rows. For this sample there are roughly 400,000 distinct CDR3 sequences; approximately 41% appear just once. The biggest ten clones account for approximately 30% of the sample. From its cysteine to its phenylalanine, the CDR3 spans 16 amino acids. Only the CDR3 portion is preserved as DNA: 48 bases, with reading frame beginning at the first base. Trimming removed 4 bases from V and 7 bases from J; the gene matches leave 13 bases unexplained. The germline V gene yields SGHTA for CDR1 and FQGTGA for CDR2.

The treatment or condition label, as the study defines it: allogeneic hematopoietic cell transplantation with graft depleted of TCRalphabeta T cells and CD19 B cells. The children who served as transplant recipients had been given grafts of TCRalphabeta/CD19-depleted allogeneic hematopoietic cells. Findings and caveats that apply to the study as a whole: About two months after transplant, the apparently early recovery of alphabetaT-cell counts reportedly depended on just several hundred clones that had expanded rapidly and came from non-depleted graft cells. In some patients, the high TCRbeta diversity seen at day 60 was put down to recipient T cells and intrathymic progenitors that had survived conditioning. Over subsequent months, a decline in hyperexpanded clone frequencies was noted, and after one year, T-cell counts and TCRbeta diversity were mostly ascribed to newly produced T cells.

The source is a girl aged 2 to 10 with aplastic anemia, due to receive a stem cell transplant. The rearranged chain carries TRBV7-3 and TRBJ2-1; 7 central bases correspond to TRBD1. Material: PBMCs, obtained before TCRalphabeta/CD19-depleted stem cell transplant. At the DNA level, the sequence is TGTGCCAGCAGCTCAAACCCCCGGGACAGTGGAAATGAGCAGTTCTTC. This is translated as CASSSNPRDSGNEQFF.